A single sample gave rise to the 13 T cell receptor beta chains below, sequenced in a study of T cells after yellow fever vaccination. One entry per CDR3 protein results from TCRdb running MiXCR on the 5' RACE reads. The table records approximately 300,000 distinct CDR3 sequences, around 6.8% of them present only once. Sequencing was performed on PBMCs, taken about 49 days after the first yellow fever vaccination. The origin of the receptors is a man younger than 35 who received the YFV17D yellow fever vaccine.

This rearrangement joins TRBV18 to TRBJ1-1, with unresolved D. Trimming removed 3 bases from V and 1 base from J, with 9 bases in between. The CDR3 consists of 14 residues. Germline values: CDR1 KGHSH, CDR2 LQKENI. DNA of the CDR3: TGTGCCAGCTCACCGACCACGGGGAACACTGAAGCTTTCTTT. The encoded protein is CASSPTTGNTEAFF. Full variable domain (missing parts from reference TRBV18 and TRBJ1-1): NAGVMQNPRHLVRRRGQEARLRCSPMKGHSHVYWYRQLPEEGLKFMVYLQKENIIDESGMPKERFSAEFPKEGPSILRIQQVVRGDSAAYFCASSPTTGNTEAFFGQGTRLTVV.

This clonotype has a handful of counts. V gene TRBV5-1 combines with J gene TRBJ2-1; D call uncertain. Germline CDR1 SGHRS, CDR2 YFSETQ. Between the trimmed V and J ends, which lost 1 base and 5 bases, there was a span of 7 bases. The CDR3 loop spans 13 amino acids. The CDR3 is CASSLNLDNEQFF. CDR3 sequence (DNA): TGCGCCAGCAGCTTGAATTTAGACAATGAGCAGTTCTTC. The full variable domain, its missing parts supplied by reference TRBV5-1 and TRBJ2-1, is KAGVTQTPRYLIKTRGQQVTLSCSPISGHRSVSWYQQTPGQGLQFLFEYFSETQRNKGNFPGRFSGRQFSNSRSEMNVSTLELGDSALYLCASSLNLDNEQFFGPGTRLTVL.

The sample holds a few counts of this clonotype. This chain links TRBV20-1 with TRBJ1-1; D ambiguous. Trimming cost V 3 bases and J 7 bases, with 12 bases left between them. The germline CDR1 and CDR2 sequences are DFQATT and SNEGSKA (reference sequence). The CDR3 has 12 residues. CDR3 DNA: TGCAGTGCTAGTTGGCCCGGCGGTGAAGCTTTCTTT. Amino acids: CSASWPGGEAFF.

This clonotype was seen many times. CDR3 coding DNA: TGCGCCAGCAGCTTGGAAGGCGGGACACTAGCCAAAAACATTCAGTACTTC. This codes for CASSLEGGTLAKNIQYF. This sequence joins TRBV5-1 and TRBJ2-4; possibly TRBD1 or TRBD2 for D (6 bases each). CDR1 is SGHRS, CDR2 YFSETQ, per germline. CDR3 length: 17 amino acids. Trimming removed 0 bases from V and 0 bases from J, with 13 bases in between.

This clonotype was found a few times. The chain carries TRBV27 and TRBJ2-7, with a weak D call TRBD1 (6 bases). CDR3 length equals 16 residues. Deletions cut 4 bases from V and 4 bases from J, with 20 bases between. From germline, CDR1 is MNHEY and CDR2 SMNVEV (reference sequence). As DNA, the CDR3 is TGTGCCAGCAGTTCCAGAACCGGGACAATTGGTTACGAGCAGTACTTC. This codes for CASSSRTGTIGYEQYF.

This clonotype turned up a few times. This chain joins TRBV5-4 and TRBJ2-2; D not resolved. CDR1 and CDR2 from the germline V gene are SGHNT and YYREEE (reference sequence). V dropped 4 bases and J dropped 9 bases, with 16 bases sitting between them. The CDR3 is 14 residues long. This CDR3 reads CASSPLSGLRELFF. CDR3 bases: TGTGCCAGCAGCCCCCTGTCTGGTCTCCGGGAGCTGTTTTTT. Using reference TRBV5-4 and TRBJ2-2 for the parts outside the CDR3, the full variable domain is ETGVTQSPTHLIKTRGQQVTLRCSSQSGHNTVSWYQQALGQGPQFIFQYYREEENGRGNFPPRFSGLQFPNYSSELNVNALELDDSALYLCASSPLSGLRELFFGEGSRLTVL.

This clonotype showed up many times. V and J are TRBV7-3 and TRBJ2-2, with a possible D match to TRBD2 (7 bases). V was shortened by 8 bases and J by 3 bases, with 13 bases between the two germline ends. Germline V gene data show CDR1 as SGHTA and CDR2 as FQGTGA. CDR3 size: 14 residues. CDR3 in amino acids: CASRGGGDTGELFF. The CDR3 DNA is TGTGCCAGCCGCGGGGGCGGGGACACCGGGGAGCTGTTTTTT.

The chain links TRBV2 to TRBJ2-7; unclear D gene. Per germline, CDR1 SNHLY and CDR2 FYNNEI. This CDR3 is built from 13 residues. V was trimmed by 3 bases and J by 4 bases, leaving 10 bases between them. The DNA for the CDR3 is TGTGCCAGCAGTGAGGGCAGGCTATACGAGCAGTACTTC. Its protein product is CASSEGRLYEQYF.

Here the CDR3 reads CASNSISYNSPLHF. The DNA for the CDR3 is TGTGCCAGCAATTCGATCTCCTATAATTCACCCCTCCACTTT. This chain joins TRBV6-2 or TRBV6-3 and TRBJ1-6; no clear D. CDR3 size: 14 residues. With 7 bases removed from V and 0 bases from J, the gap between germline ends came to 7 bases. The germline CDR1 and CDR2 sequences are MNHEY and SVGEGT.

In this sample, this clonotype turned up many times. This chain joins TRBV7-8 and TRBJ2-1; D might be TRBD2 (7 bases). The CDR3 totals 15 residues. CDR1 and CDR2 from the germline V gene are SGHVS and FQNEAQ. The V end lost 4 bases, the J end lost 7 bases, and 17 bases lay between the germline ends. The CDR3 nucleotides read TGTGCCAGCAGCTCACCCCGGGGGGCAATTAATGAGCAGTTCTTC. Translation: CASSSPRGAINEQFF.

CDR3 sequence reads: CASSRDPGTVSRQYF. The CDR3 region has the DNA TGCGCCAGCAGTCGGGACCCCGGCACAGTGTCTCGGCAGTACTTC. V usage is TRBV5-1 and J usage is TRBJ2-7; D tentatively reads TRBD1 or TRBD2 (5 bases each). Germline V gene lookup returns CDR1 SGHRS and CDR2 YFSETQ. With 5 bases removed from V and 9 bases from J, the gap between germline ends came to 24 bases. The CDR3 contains 15 residues.

V is TRBV4-2 and J is TRBJ2-3; D tentatively reads TRBD1 or TRBD2 (7 bases each). Germline CDR1 reads LGHNA; CDR2 reads YNFKEQ. The CDR3 loop spans 16 amino acids. The V and J ends lost 3 bases and 6 bases respectively, with 19 bases between them. The CDR3 coding sequence is TGTGCCAGCAGCCAGATGACAGGGAAGCGGGATGATACGCAGTATTTT. This translates into CASSQMTGKRDDTQYF.

J is TRBJ2-3 and V is TRBV7-2, with a possible D match to TRBD1 (6 bases). V lost 8 bases and J 1 base, leaving 13 bases between the germline ends. The CDR3 covers 14 residues. Germline CDR1 reads SGHTA; CDR2 reads FQGNSA. The CDR3 DNA follows: TGTGCCAGCGGGCGGGCAGGGGGCACAGATACGCAGTATTTT. Translated, it gives CASGRAGGTDTQYF.